This entry lists 13 T cell receptor beta chains sequenced from one sample in a study of early stage breast cancer tumors. Only in-frame clones appear in the TCRdb table, and some are missing; sequencing was by immunoSEQ multiplex PCR. The table records roughly 56,000 clones, about three quarters of them present only once. The source material was blood. Receptors originate from a person aged 30-39 years with breast cancer.

This chain uses TRBV11-2 with TRBJ2-1; no definite D call. Germline CDR1 reads SGHAT; CDR2 reads FQNNGV. The V end was cut by 3 bases, the J end by 4 bases, with 13 bases between. The CDR3 sequence is 15 residues long. CDR3 in amino acids: CASSFETGWYNEQFF. Written as DNA, the CDR3 is TGTGCCAGCAGCTTCGAGACCGGGTGGTACAATGAGCAGTTCTTC. Looking up the rest from reference TRBV11-2 and TRBJ2-1 gives the full variable domain: EAGVAQSPRYKIIEKRQSVAFWCNPISGHATLYWYQQILGQGPKLLIQFQNNGVVDDSQLPKDRFSAERLKGVDSTLKIQPAKLEDSAVYLCASSFETGWYNEQFFGPGTRLTVL.

The chain combines TRBV7-3 with TRBJ2-1; D is ambiguous. CDR1 and CDR2 from the germline V gene are SGHTA and FQGTGA. CDR3 length: 14 amino acids. V lost 5 bases and J lost 9, with 17 bases in between. The CDR3 DNA reads TGTGCCAGCAGCCTTCGGTCGCTAGACGCTGAGCAGTTCTTC. Its translation: CASSLRSLDAEQFF.

CDR3 loop: CASSTSGSSYNEQFF. The CDR3 DNA reads TGTGCCAGCAGCACTAGCGGGAGCTCCTACAATGAGCAGTTCTTC. The V call is TRBV7-9, the J call TRBJ2-1, with 11 bases aligning to TRBD2. Looked up from germline, CDR1 is SEHNR and CDR2 is FQNEAQ (reference sequence). This CDR3 contains 15 residues. With 5 bases clipped from V and 0 bases from J, the junction kept 0 bases outside the gene matches. Drawing the rest from reference TRBV7-9 and TRBJ2-1, the complete variable domain is DTGVSQNPRHKITKRGQNVTFRCDPISEHNRLYWYRQTLGQGPEFLTYFQNEAQLEKSRLLSDRFSAERPKGSFSTLEIQRTEQGDSAMYLCASSTSGSSYNEQFFGPGTRLTVL.

This sequence joins TRBV5-1 and TRBJ2-2; no clear D. The CDR3 is made up of 15 amino acids. Trimming pared 0 bases from V and 5 bases from J, leaving 11 bases between. Germline CDR1 reads SGHRS; CDR2 reads YFSETQ. The CDR3 DNA reads as TGCGCCAGCAGCTTGGATAAGGGTATTACCGGGGAGCTGTTTTTT. It yields the protein CASSLDKGITGELFF. Drawing the rest from reference TRBV5-1 and TRBJ2-2, the complete variable domain is KAGVTQTPRYLIKTRGQQVTLSCSPISGHRSVSWYQQTPGQGLQFLFEYFSETQRNKGNFPGRFSGRQFSNSRSEMNVSTLELGDSALYLCASSLDKGITGELFFGEGSRLTVL.

The chain employs TRBV7-2 and TRBJ2-7; a possible D gene is TRBD1 (6 bases). Germline CDR1 SGHTA, CDR2 FQGNSA. This CDR3 region has 14 residues. The V and J ends lost 5 bases and 5 bases respectively, with 16 bases between them. CDR3 protein: CASSQQGSVHEQYF. The CDR3 region has the DNA TGTGCCAGCAGCCAACAGGGATCCGTCCACGAGCAGTACTTC. The variable domain in full, with the rest retrieved from reference TRBV7-2 and TRBJ2-7, is GAGVSQSPSNKVTEKGKDVELRCDPISGHTALYWYRQSLGQGLEFLIYFQGNSAPDKSGLPSDRFSAERTGGSVSTLTIQRTQQEDSAVYLCASSQQGSVHEQYFGPGTRLTVT.

The rearrangement uses TRBV29-1 and TRBJ2-2, with D perhaps matching TRBD1 (6 bases). This CDR3 is 15 amino acids long. V gave up 4 bases and J gave up 2 bases, with 14 bases separating them. Germline values: CDR1 SQVTM, CDR2 ANQGSEA. The CDR3 DNA is TGCAGCGTTGGCCTTAGGGGGATTAACACCGGGGAGCTGTTTTTT. Amino acid sequence: CSVGLRGINTGELFF.

V usage is TRBV30 and J usage is TRBJ1-6; no reliable D call. CDR1 and CDR2 from the germline V gene are GTSNPN and SVGIG (reference sequence). The V gene lost 2 bases and the J gene lost 5 bases, with 10 bases spanning the gap. This CDR3 contains 14 residues. The DNA of the CDR3 is TGTGCCTGGAGTAACGGAATTGATAATTCACCCCTCCACTTT. Translated, it gives CAWSNGIDNSPLHF.

The chain carries TRBV7-2 and TRBJ2-3, with TRBD2 identical over 11 bases. With 1 base clipped from V and 5 bases from J, the junction kept 8 bases outside the gene matches. Germline CDR1 reads SGHTA; CDR2 reads FQGNSA. The CDR3 is 17 residues long. CDR3 nucleotide sequence: TGTGCCAGCAGCTTAGTAGGGACTAGCGGCTCTGGAGATACGCAGTATTTT. This gives the protein CASSLVGTSGSGDTQYF.

The chain has TRBV6-6 and TRBJ2-3; TRBD2 agrees at 10 bases. J was trimmed by 1 base and V by 4 bases; bases with no gene match: 5. This CDR3 region has 16 residues. Germline assignment: CDR1 MNHNY and CDR2 SVGAGI (reference sequence). The CDR3 DNA follows: TGTGCCAGCAGTTTTGGACTAGCGGTTGGCACAGATACGCAGTATTTT. As protein: CASSFGLAVGTDTQYF.

The genes are TRBV20-1 and TRBJ1-3; D unclear. This CDR3 region has 11 residues. V was clipped by 3 bases and J by 4 bases, with 4 bases between them. The V gene's germline CDR1 is DFQATT and CDR2 SNEGSKA (reference sequence). The DNA for the CDR3 is TGCAGTGCTAGCCCCGGAAACACCATATATTTT. This encodes CSASPGNTIYF.

The rearrangement joins TRBV5-8 to TRBJ1-6, with D unresolved. This CDR3 is built from 15 residues. Trimming left V 1 base short and J 6 bases short, with 11 bases between. Germline V gene data show CDR1 as SGHTS and CDR2 as YDEGEE. The CDR3 region is CASSLQAWTNSPLHF. CDR3 coding DNA: TGTGCCAGCAGCTTGCAGGCTTGGACTAATTCACCCCTCCACTTT.

This rearrangement joins TRBV30 to TRBJ1-3; TRBD1 agrees at 7 bases. V lost 2 bases to trimming and J lost 1 base; unmatched junction nucleotides: 5. The germline V gene encodes CDR1 GTSNPN and CDR2 SVGIG (reference sequence). CDR3 length: 15 amino acids. CDR3 coding DNA: TGTGCCTGGAGTCTGACAGGGTGGTCTGGAAACACCATATATTTT. It encodes CAWSLTGWSGNTIYF.

In its sample, this clone was seen a few times. The chain combines TRBV6-6 with TRBJ1-2, with 7 positions matching TRBD1. Germline V gene sequence: CDR1 MNHNY, CDR2 SVGAGI (reference sequence). The CDR3 runs 13 residues. J gave up 3 bases and V 6 bases, and 4 bases lay outside the gene matches. As DNA, the CDR3 is TGTGCCAGCAGCAGACAGGGAGACTATGGCTACACCTTC. This sequence encodes CASSRQGDYGYTF.